This entry concerns a single T cell receptor (beta chain). As yet, its antigen is unknown. The source of the sample is a study of blood T cells in healthy people across ages. The CDR3 consists of 15 residues. Per germline, CDR1 DFQATT and CDR2 SNEGSKA (reference sequence). Study-level results: Age brought a roughly linear fall in TCR beta diversity measured per million T cells.

Combining a sample-barcoded 5' primer with a J-beta primer mix, a second PCR ran for about 7 to 12 cycles. Each cDNA molecule received a tag from a template-switch adaptor that had 12 random nucleotides. TCRdb re-called the 5' RACE reads with MiXCR, one entry per CDR3 protein. Among roughly 1,000,000 distinct CDR3 sequences listed, 20% to 25% were seen once. The sample was also linked to a second study, of T cells of mothers and their children. This second report adds: Related mother and child pairs showed slightly greater overlap (not significant) than unrelated pairs did.

The chain recombines TRBV20-1 with TRBJ2-5; perhaps TRBD1 as D (6 bases). The J call is doubtful: the DNA matches TRBJ2-1 better. The sequenced sample consisted of blood. This receptor was identified in a girl aged 2 to 10 in good health. This CDR3 is CSASQQGLMGNEQFF. The CDR3, as DNA: TGCAGTGCTAGTCAGCAGGGGTTGATGGGGAATGAGCAGTTCTTC.